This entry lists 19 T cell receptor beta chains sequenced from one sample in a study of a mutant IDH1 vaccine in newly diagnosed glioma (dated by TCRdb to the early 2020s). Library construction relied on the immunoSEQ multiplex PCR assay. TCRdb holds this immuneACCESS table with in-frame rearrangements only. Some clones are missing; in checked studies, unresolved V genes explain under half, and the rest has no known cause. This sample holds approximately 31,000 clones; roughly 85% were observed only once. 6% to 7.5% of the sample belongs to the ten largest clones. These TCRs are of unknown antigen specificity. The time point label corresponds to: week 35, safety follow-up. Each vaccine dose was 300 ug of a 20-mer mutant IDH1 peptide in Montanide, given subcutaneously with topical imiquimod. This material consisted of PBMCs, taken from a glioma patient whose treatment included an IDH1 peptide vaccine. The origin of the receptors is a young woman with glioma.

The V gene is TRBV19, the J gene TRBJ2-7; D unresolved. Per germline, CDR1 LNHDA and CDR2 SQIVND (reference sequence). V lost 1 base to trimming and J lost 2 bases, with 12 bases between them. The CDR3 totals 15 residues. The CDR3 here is CASSIVAASTYEQYF. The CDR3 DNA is TGTGCCAGTAGTATAGTTGCAGCCTCCACCTACGAGCAGTACTTC.

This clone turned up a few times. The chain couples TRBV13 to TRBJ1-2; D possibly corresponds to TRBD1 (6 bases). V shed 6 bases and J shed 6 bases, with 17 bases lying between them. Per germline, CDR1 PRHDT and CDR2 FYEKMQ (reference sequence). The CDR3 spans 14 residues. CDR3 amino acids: CASSHRQGQNGYTF. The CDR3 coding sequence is TGTGCCAGCAGTCATCGTCAGGGGCAGAATGGCTACACCTTC.

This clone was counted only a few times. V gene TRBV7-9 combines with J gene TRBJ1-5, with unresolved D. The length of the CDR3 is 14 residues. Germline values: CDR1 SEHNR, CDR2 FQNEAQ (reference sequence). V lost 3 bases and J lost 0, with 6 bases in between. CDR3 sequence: CASSLGYSNQPQHF. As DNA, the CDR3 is TGTGCCAGCAGCTTGGGATATAGCAATCAGCCCCAGCATTTT. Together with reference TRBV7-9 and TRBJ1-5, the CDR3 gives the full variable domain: DTGVSQNPRHKITKRGQNVTFRCDPISEHNRLYWYRQTLGQGPEFLTYFQNEAQLEKSRLLSDRFSAERPKGSFSTLEIQRTEQGDSAMYLCASSLGYSNQPQHFGDGTRLSIL.

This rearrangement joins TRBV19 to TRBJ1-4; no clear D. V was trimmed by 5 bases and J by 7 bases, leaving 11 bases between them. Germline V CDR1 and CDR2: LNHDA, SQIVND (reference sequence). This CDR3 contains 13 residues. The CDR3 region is CASSLAWGEKLFF. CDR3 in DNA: TGTGCCAGTAGTCTGGCCTGGGGTGAAAAACTGTTTTTT.

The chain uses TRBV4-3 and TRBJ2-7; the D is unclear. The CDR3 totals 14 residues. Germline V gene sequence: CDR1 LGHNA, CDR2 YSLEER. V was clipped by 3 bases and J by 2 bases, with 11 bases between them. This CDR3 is CASSHSDGAYEQYF. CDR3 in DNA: TGCGCCAGCAGCCATTCGGACGGAGCCTACGAGCAGTACTTC.

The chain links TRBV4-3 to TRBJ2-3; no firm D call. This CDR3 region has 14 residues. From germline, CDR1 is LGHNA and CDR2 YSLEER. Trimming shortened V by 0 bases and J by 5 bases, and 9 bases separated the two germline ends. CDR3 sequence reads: CASSQEGSQDTQYF. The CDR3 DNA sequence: TGCGCCAGCAGCCAAGAAGGGTCCCAAGATACGCAGTATTTT.

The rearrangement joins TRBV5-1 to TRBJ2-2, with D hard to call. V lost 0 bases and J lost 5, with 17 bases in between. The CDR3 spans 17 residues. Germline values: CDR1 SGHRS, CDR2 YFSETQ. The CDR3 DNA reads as TGCGCCAGCAGCTTGGCCCCGGTCCATATGGGAACCGGGGAGCTGTTTTTT. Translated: CASSLAPVHMGTGELFF.

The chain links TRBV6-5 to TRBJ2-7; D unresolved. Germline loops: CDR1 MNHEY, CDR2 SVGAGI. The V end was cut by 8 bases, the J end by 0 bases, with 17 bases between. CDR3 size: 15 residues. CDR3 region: CASSPMSAPSYEQYF. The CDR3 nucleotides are TGTGCCAGCTCCCCTATGAGCGCCCCCTCCTACGAGCAGTACTTC.

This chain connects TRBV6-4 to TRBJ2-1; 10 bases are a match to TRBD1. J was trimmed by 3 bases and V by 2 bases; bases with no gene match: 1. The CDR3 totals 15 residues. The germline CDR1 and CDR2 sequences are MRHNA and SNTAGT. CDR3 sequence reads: CASSDRTGGYNEQFF. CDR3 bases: TGTGCCAGCAGTGACCGGACAGGGGGCTACAATGAGCAGTTCTTC.

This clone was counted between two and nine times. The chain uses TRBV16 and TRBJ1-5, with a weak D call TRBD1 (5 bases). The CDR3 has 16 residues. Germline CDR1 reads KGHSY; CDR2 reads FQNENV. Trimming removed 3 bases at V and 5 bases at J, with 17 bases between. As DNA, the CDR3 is TGTGCCAGCAGCCAGGGGCGTGCCTCGGGAGATCAGCCCCAGCATTTT. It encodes CASSQGRASGDQPQHF.

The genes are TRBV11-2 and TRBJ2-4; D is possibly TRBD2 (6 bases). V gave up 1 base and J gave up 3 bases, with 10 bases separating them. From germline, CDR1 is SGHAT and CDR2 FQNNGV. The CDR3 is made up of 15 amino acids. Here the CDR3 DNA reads TGTGCCAGCAGCTTAGCGGGAGTCGGCAAAAACATTCAGTACTTC. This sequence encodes CASSLAGVGKNIQYF.

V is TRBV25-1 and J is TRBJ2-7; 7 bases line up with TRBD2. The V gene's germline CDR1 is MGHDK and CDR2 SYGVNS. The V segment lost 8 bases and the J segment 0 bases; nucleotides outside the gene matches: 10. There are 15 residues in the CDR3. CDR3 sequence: CASGGSGGTSYEQYF. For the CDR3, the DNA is TGTGCCAGCGGGGGATCGGGGGGAACCTCCTACGAGCAGTACTTC.

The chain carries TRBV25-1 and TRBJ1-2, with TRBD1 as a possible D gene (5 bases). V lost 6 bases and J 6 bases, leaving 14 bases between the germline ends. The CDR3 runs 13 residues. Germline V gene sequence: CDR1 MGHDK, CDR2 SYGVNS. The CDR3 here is CASRGRDGDGYTF. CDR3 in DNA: TGTGCCAGCAGGGGCAGGGACGGGGATGGCTACACCTTC.

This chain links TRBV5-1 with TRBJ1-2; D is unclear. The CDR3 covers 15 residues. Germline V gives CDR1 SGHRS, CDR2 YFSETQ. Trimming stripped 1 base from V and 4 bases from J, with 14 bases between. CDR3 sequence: CASSLSGSGAYGYTF. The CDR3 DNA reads TGCGCCAGCAGCTTGTCGGGCAGTGGAGCCTATGGCTACACCTTC.

CDR3 DNA: TGCAGCGTTACGGGACAGGGGAAGAACACTGAAGCTTTCTTT. It specifies CSVTGQGKNTEAFF. The V call is TRBV29-1, the J call TRBJ1-1; 10 bases agree with TRBD1. This CDR3 contains 14 residues. Trimming removed 5 bases from V and 1 base from J; junction bases left unmatched: 4. In germline, CDR1 is SQVTM, CDR2 ANQGSEA.

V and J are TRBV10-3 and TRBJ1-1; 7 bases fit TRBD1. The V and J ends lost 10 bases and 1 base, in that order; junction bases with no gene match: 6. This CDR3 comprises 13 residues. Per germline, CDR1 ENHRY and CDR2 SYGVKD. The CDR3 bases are TGTGCCACCTCAAAGGGGGCGAACACTGAAGCTTTCTTT. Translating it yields CATSKGANTEAFF.

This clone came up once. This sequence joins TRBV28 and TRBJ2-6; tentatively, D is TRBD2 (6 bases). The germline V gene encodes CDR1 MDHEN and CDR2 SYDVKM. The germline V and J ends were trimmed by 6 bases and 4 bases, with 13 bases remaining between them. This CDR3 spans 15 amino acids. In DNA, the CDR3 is TGTGCCAGCAGCCCGGGGAGGTCCGGGGCCAACGTCCTGACTTTC. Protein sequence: CASSPGRSGANVLTF.

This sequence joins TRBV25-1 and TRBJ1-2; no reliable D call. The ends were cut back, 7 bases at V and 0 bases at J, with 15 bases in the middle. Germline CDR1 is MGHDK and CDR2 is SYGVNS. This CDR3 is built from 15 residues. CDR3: CASKDPDAANYGYTF. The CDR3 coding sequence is TGTGCCAGCAAGGATCCGGACGCCGCTAACTATGGCTACACCTTC.

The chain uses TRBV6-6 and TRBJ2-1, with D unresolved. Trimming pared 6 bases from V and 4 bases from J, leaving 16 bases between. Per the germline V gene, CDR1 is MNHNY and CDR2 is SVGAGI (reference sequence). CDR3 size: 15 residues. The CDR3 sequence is CASSPLRMGYNEQFF. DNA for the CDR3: TGTGCCAGCAGCCCTCTGAGAATGGGGTACAATGAGCAGTTCTTC.